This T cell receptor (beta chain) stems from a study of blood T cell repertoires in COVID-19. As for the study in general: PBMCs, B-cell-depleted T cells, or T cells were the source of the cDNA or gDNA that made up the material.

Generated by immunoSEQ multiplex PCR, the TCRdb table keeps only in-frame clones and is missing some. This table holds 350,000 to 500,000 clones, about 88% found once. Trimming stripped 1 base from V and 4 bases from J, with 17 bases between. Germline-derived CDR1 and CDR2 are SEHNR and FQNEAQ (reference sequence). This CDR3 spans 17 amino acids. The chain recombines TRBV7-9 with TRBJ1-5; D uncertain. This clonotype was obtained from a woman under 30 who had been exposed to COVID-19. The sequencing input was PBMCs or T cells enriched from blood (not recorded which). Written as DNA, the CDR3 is TGTGCCAGCAGCTTAGGGTCGGGGTCACCTCGAAATCAGCCCCAGCATTTT. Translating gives CASSLGSGSPRNQPQHF.